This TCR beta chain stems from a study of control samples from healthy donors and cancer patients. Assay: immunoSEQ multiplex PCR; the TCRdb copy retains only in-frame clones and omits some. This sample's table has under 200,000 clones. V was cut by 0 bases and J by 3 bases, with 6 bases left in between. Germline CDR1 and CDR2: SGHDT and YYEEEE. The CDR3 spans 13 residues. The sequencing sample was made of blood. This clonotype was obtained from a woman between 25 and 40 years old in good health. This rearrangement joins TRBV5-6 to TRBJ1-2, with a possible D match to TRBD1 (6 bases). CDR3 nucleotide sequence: TGTGCCAGCAGCTTGGGGACAGACTATGGCTACACCTTC. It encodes CASSLGTDYGYTF. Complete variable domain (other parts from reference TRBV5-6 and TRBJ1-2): DAGVTQSPTHLIKTRGQQVTLRCSPKSGHDTVSWYQQALGQGPQFIFQYYEEEERQRGNFPDRFSGHQFPNYSSELNVNALLLGDSALYLCASSLGTDYGYTFGSGTRLTVV.